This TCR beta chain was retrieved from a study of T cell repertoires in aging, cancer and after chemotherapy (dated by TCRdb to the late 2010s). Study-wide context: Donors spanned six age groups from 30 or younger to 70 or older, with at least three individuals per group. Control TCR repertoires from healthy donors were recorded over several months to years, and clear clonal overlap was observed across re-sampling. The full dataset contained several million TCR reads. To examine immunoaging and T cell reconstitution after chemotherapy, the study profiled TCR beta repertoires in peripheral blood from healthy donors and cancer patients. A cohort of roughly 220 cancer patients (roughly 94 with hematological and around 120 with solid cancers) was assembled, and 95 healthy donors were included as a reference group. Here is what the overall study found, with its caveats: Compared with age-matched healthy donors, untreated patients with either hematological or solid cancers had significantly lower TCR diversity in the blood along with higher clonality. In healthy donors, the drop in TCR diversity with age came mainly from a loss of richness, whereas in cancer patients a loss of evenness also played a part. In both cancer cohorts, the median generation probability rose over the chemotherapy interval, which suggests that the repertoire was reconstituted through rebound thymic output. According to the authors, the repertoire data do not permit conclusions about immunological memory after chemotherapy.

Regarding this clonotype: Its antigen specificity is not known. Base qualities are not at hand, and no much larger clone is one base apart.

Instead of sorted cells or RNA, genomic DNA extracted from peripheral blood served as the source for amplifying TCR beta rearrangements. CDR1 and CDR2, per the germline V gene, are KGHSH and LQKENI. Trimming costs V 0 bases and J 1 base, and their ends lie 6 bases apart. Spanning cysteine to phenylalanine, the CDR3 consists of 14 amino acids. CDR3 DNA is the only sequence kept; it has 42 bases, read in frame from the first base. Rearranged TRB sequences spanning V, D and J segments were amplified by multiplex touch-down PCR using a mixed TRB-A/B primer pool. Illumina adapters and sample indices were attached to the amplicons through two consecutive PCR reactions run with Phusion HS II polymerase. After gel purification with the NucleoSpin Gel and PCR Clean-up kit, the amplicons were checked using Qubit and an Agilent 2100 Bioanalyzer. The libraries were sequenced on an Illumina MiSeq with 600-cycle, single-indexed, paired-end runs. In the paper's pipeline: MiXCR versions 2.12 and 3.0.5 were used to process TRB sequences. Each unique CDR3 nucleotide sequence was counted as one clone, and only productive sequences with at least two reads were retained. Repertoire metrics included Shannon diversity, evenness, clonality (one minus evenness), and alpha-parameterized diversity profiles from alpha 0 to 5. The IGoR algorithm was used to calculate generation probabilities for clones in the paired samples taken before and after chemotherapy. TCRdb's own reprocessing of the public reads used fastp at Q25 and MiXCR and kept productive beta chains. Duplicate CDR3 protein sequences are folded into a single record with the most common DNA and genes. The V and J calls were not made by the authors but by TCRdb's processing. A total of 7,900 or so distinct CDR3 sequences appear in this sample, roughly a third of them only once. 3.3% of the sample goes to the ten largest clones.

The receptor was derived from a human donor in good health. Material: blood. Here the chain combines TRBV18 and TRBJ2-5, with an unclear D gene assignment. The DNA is TGTGCCAGCTCACCACCAGTGGCCCAAGAGACCCAGTACTTC. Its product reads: CASSPPVAQETQYF.